Shown below are 15 T cell receptor beta chains from a single sample sequenced in a study of T cell responses to AZD1222 COVID-19 vaccine. This table comes from immunoSEQ multiplex PCR, and its TCRdb copy is limited to in-frame clones, with some not included. The sample comprises roughly 70,000 clones, roughly 80% of which are singletons, and around 5.4% rests with the top ten. Here the sequenced sample was peripheral blood, taken on day 0 of AZD1222 vaccination. The receptors shown here come from an adult in good health.

The chain joins TRBV6-5 to TRBJ2-5, with TRBD2 matching over 8 bases. The CDR3 is 13 amino acids. Germline V CDR1 and CDR2: MNHEY, SVGAGI. J gave up 2 bases and V 8 bases, and 4 bases lay outside the gene matches. The CDR3 protein is CASPPGGQETQYF. In DNA, the CDR3 is TGTGCCAGCCCGCCGGGAGGGCAAGAGACCCAGTACTTC.

The J gene is TRBJ2-2, the V gene TRBV9; possible D gene TRBD1, 7 bases. The V gene lost 3 bases and the J gene lost 5 bases, with 14 bases spanning the gap. This CDR3 has 15 amino acids. Germline assignment: CDR1 SGDLS and CDR2 YYNGEE. The CDR3 loop is CASSAWTGGTGELFF. Here the CDR3 DNA reads TGTGCCAGCAGCGCGTGGACAGGAGGGACCGGGGAGCTGTTTTTT.

The rearrangement links TRBV6-4 to TRBJ2-3; TRBD2 aligns across 14 bases. Per the germline V gene, CDR1 is MRHNA and CDR2 is SNTAGT. CDR3 length equals 18 residues. V was pared by 0 bases and J by 4 bases, with 6 bases of the junction left unmatched. CDR3 residues: CASSDSYLTSGGADTQYF. The CDR3 DNA is TGTGCCAGCAGTGACTCTTACCTGACTAGCGGGGGGGCAGATACGCAGTATTTT.

The CDR3 protein is CASSLAGSKYEQYF. CDR3 nucleotide sequence: TGTGCCAGCAGCTTAGCGGGGAGTAAGTACGAGCAGTACTTC. V and J are TRBV7-9 and TRBJ2-7, with a tentative D call TRBD2 (5 bases). V was pared by 0 bases and J by 4 bases, with 10 bases between. The CDR3 is 14 amino acids. The germline V gene encodes CDR1 SEHNR and CDR2 FQNEAQ (reference sequence).

The V gene is TRBV20-1, the J gene TRBJ2-1, with D unresolved. The CDR3 loop spans 15 amino acids. CDR1 DFQATT and CDR2 SNEGSKA come from the germline V gene (reference sequence). Trimming shortened V by 3 bases and J by 5 bases, and 17 bases separated the two germline ends. This chain's CDR3 is CSASSPVGTNNEQFF. The CDR3 DNA is TGCAGTGCTAGTTCCCCAGTGGGCACTAACAATGAGCAGTTCTTC.

This clone was picked up one time. V is TRBV10-3 and J is TRBJ2-6, with D possibly matching TRBD1 (5 bases). The CDR3 has 15 residues. Germline V gives CDR1 ENHRY, CDR2 SYGVKD. V lost 2 bases, J lost 1 base, and 6 bases lay in between. CDR3 DNA sequence: TGTGCCATCAGTGAGCAGGGTTCTGGGGCCAACGTCCTGACTTTC. It encodes CAISEQGSGANVLTF.

The rearrangement uses TRBV27 and TRBJ1-6, with a weak D call TRBD1 (5 bases). V was trimmed by 7 bases and J by 0 bases, leaving 10 bases between them. Germline V gene lookup returns CDR1 MNHEY and CDR2 SMNVEV (reference sequence). There are 15 residues in the CDR3. The CDR3 protein is CASTETVSYNSPLHF. The CDR3 bases are TGTGCCAGCACCGAGACAGTCTCCTATAATTCACCCCTCCACTTT.

The chain links TRBV6-6 to TRBJ1-2, with 7 bases matching TRBD1. The CDR3 totals 13 residues. Germline V gene lookup returns CDR1 MNHNY and CDR2 SVGAGI (reference sequence). Trimming removed 0 bases from V and 6 bases from J; junction bases left unmatched: 1. The CDR3 loop is CASSYSGTDGYTF. CDR3 coding DNA: TGTGCCAGCAGTTACTCCGGGACAGATGGCTACACCTTC.

The chain has TRBV6-5 and TRBJ2-7, with D possibly matching TRBD1 (6 bases). Germline CDR1 MNHEY, CDR2 SVGAGI. CDR3 length: 13 residues. Deletions cut 2 bases from V and 2 bases from J, with 7 bases between. CDR3 coding DNA: TGTGCCAGCAGTTACCGGGACACCTACGAGCAGTACTTC. Translated, it gives CASSYRDTYEQYF.

The gene calls are TRBV4-2 and TRBJ2-7; TRBD1 or TRBD2 may be the D gene (5 bases each). Trimming stripped 4 bases from V and 5 bases from J, with 27 bases between. The CDR3 sequence is 18 residues long. The germline CDR1 and CDR2 sequences are LGHNA and YNFKEQ. CDR3 sequence: CASSRRMVSGAIGHEQYF. The CDR3 nucleotides read TGTGCCAGCAGCCGCCGAATGGTGTCCGGGGCCATAGGCCACGAGCAGTACTTC.

This clone was seen once. This sequence joins TRBV27 and TRBJ1-5; D is perhaps TRBD1 (5 bases). This CDR3 is built from 15 residues. Germline assignment: CDR1 MNHEY and CDR2 SMNVEV (reference sequence). V was clipped by 6 bases and J by 0 bases, with 12 bases between them. CDR3 in DNA: TGTGCCAGCAGCTTGTCGGGGGGTAGCAATCAGCCCCAGCATTTT. Translation: CASSLSGGSNQPQHF.

V gene TRBV18 combines with J gene TRBJ1-6; D may be TRBD1 (6 bases). This CDR3 is built from 15 residues. The V end was cut by 1 base, the J end by 5 bases, with 9 bases between. Germline V gene sequence: CDR1 KGHSH, CDR2 LQKENI. The CDR3 coding sequence is TGTGCCAGCTCACCACAAGCAGGGGATAATTCACCCCTCCACTTT. It codes for CASSPQAGDNSPLHF.

The chain is built from TRBV4-2 and TRBJ2-3; D may correspond to TRBD1 or TRBD2 (6 bases each). CDR3 length: 15 residues. Between the trimmed V and J ends, which lost 0 bases and 3 bases, there was a span of 10 bases. Germline CDR1 and CDR2: LGHNA and YNFKEQ. The CDR3 sequence: CASSQEGGGTDTQYF. The CDR3 DNA reads as TGTGCCAGCAGCCAAGAAGGAGGGGGGACAGATACGCAGTATTTT.

This rearrangement joins TRBV6-5 to TRBJ2-1; unclear D gene. V gave up 6 bases and J gave up 7 bases, with 13 bases separating them. Germline loops: CDR1 MNHEY, CDR2 SVGAGI. This CDR3 comprises 13 residues. In DNA form, the CDR3 reads TGTGCCAGCAGGAGCCCCCCCGGGAATGAGCAGTTCTTC. This codes for CASRSPPGNEQFF.

The chain is built from TRBV13 and TRBJ2-5, with 8 positions matching TRBD2. CDR3 length equals 16 residues. The V and J ends lost 7 bases and 1 base, in that order; junction bases with no gene match: 11. Germline CDR1 PRHDT, CDR2 FYEKMQ (reference sequence). CDR3 amino acids: CASTQSRSGGQETQYF. In DNA, the CDR3 is TGTGCCAGCACCCAGTCCCGGAGCGGGGGCCAAGAGACCCAGTACTTC.